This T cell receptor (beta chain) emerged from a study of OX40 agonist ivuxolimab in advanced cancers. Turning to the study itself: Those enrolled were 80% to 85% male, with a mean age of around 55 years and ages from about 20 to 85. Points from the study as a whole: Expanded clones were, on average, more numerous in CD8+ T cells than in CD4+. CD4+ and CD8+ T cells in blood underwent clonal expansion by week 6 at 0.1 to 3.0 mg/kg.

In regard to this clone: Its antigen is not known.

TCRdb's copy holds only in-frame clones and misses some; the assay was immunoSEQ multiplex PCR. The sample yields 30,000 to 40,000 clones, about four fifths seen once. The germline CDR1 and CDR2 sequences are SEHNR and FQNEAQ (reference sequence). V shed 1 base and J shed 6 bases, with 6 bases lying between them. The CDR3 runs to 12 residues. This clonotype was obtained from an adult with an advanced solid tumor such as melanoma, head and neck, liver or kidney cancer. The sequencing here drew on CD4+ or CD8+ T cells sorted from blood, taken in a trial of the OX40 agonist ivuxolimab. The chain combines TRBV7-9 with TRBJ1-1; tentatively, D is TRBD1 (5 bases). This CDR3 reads CASSLGRAEAFF. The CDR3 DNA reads TGTGCCAGCAGCTTAGGCAGGGCTGAAGCTTTCTTT.